This T cell receptor (beta chain) was recovered during a study of blood T cell repertoires in COVID-19. At the level of the study: Acute-phase and convalescent COVID-19 samples originated in the United States, Italy and Spain.

Sequenced by immunoSEQ multiplex PCR; TCRdb stores in-frame clones only, minus some. This repertoire shows 200,000 to 300,000 clones, around 84% found once; its top ten account for about 5.2%. The CDR3 runs 12 residues. Germline CDR1 is LGHDT and CDR2 is YNNKEL (reference sequence). The V end lost 7 bases, the J end lost 6 bases, and 9 bases lay between the germline ends. Sample: peripheral blood. This sequence originates from a woman aged 55-70 years with COVID-19, enrolled during active disease. V is TRBV3-1 (or the pseudogene TRBV3-2) and J is TRBJ2-2; D ambiguous. The DNA of the CDR3 is TGTGCCAGCAACCTAGGCCCCGGGGAGCTGTTTTTT. This sequence encodes CASNLGPGELFF.